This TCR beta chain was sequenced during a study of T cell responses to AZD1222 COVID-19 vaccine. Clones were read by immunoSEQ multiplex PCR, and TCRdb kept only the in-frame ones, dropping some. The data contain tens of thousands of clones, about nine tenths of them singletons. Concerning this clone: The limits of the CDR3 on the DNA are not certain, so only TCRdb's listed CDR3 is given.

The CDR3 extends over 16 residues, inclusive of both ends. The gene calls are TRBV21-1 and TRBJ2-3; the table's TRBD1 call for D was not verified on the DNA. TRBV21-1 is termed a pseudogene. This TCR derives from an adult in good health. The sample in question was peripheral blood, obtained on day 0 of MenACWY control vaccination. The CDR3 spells CASSKWGQGTTDTQYF.